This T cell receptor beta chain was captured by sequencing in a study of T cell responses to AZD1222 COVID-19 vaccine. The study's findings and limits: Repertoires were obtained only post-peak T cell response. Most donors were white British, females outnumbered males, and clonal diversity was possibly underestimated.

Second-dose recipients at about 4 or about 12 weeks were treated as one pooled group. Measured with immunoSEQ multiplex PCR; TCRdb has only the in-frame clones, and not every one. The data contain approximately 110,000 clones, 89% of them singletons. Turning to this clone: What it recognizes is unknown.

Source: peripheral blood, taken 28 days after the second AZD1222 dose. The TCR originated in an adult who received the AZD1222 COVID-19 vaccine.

The CDR3 here is CASSQDQRFRGNEQFF. The DNA of the CDR3 is TGCGCCAGCAGCCAAGATCAAAGGTTTAGGGGCAATGAGCAGTTCTTC. The chain joins TRBV4-3 to TRBJ2-1, with D perhaps matching TRBD1 (5 bases). The CDR3 loop spans 16 amino acids. Germline CDR1 LGHNA, CDR2 YSLEER. Trimming removed 0 bases at V and 6 bases at J, with 15 bases between.